Shown below are 5 T cell receptor beta chains from a single sample sequenced in a study of blood T cell repertoires in COVID-19. Some clones are missing from TCRdb's copy, which holds only in-frame ones; the method was immunoSEQ multiplex PCR. The repertoire includes approximately 100,000 clones, approximately 81% of them detected once, and roughly 37% sits in the top ten. Sequences were obtained from peripheral blood. The receptors here all came from a man at least 80 years old with acute or convalescent COVID-19.

The gene calls are TRBV9 and TRBJ2-7, with TRBD1 matching over 7 bases. Germline V lookup: CDR1 SGDLS, CDR2 YYNGEE. J gave up 0 bases and V 4 bases, and 7 bases lay outside the gene matches. The CDR3 runs to 15 residues. The CDR3 here is CASSPRQGSSYEQYF. CDR3 DNA sequence: TGTGCCAGCAGCCCCAGACAGGGAAGCTCCTACGAGCAGTACTTC. Filled out from reference TRBV9 and TRBJ2-7, the complete variable domain reads DSGVTQTPKHLITATGQRVTLRCSPRSGDLSVYWYQQSLDQGLQFLIQYYNGEERAKGNILERFSAQQFPDLHSELNLSSLELGDSALYFCASSPRQGSSYEQYFGPGTRLTVT.

The V gene is TRBV2, the J gene TRBJ2-1; TRBD2 aligns across 8 bases. Germline V gene data show CDR1 as SNHLY and CDR2 as FYNNEI. After removal of 3 bases from V and 8 bases from J, the junction contained 21 bases not matched to a gene. This CDR3 has 19 residues. This CDR3 reads CASSEKGPGGARLVDEQFF. The CDR3, as DNA: TGTGCCAGCAGTGAGAAGGGACCGGGGGGGGCGAGACTGGTCGATGAGCAGTTCTTC.

The J gene is TRBJ1-2, the V gene TRBV29-1, with D unresolved. This CDR3 is built from 16 residues. The germline V and J ends were trimmed by 3 bases and 0 bases, with 17 bases remaining between them. Germline V gives CDR1 SQVTM, CDR2 ANQGSEA. CDR3 sequence (DNA): TGCAGCGTTGACGGCGGCACCCTAACTACTAACTATGGCTACACCTTC. Its protein is CSVDGGTLTTNYGYTF.

The CDR3 DNA sequence: TGTGCCTGGAGTGCCTGGACAGGGGGCTCAGGGGACTATGGCTACACCTTC. Translated, it gives CAWSAWTGGSGDYGYTF. This rearrangement joins TRBV30 to TRBJ1-2; 11 nucleotides line up with TRBD1. The germline V gene has CDR1 GTSNPN and CDR2 SVGIG (reference sequence). This CDR3 is 17 amino acids long. V dropped 1 base and J dropped 3; count of bases not matched to a gene: 10.

The J gene is TRBJ2-7, the V gene TRBV10-3; 8 nucleotides line up with TRBD2. Losses at the gene ends were 8 bases for V and 5 bases for J; bases not matched to a gene: 11. The germline V gene encodes CDR1 ENHRY and CDR2 SYGVKD. The CDR3 length is 14 residues. The CDR3 region has the DNA TGTGCCATCGGTCTGGGGCGGGAGGTAAACGAGCAGTACTTC. Its protein is CAIGLGREVNEQYF.